This T cell receptor (beta chain) comes out of a study of graft-versus-host responses after intestinal transplantation. Whole-study context: Among the recipients, all got anti-thymocyte globulin induction and then tacrolimus and steroids for roughly three years.

This clone came up a few times. Its target is unknown. Unmatched junction bases numbered 4, after V lost 0 bases and J lost 6 bases. Germline CDR1 SGHNT, CDR2 YYREEE (reference sequence). The CDR3 is made up of 15 amino acids. Generated by immunoSEQ multiplex PCR, the TCRdb table keeps only in-frame clones and is missing some. The sample has about 96,000 clones, around nine tenths seen once. Overall study findings and caveats: Recipient bone marrow held GvH clones, some seen earlier in ileum or blood. Graft-donor T cell macrochimerism in patients accompanied high graft-versus-host to host-versus-graft clonal ratios in allografts. Early post-transplant declines in HvG were associated with peak levels of circulating GvH clones.

This TCR derives from a human donor who received an intestinal transplant. Sequences were derived from unstimulated CD4+ T cells sorted from spleen or lymph node cells, sampled before intestinal transplant. The chain joins TRBV5-4 to TRBJ1-4, with 8 bases identical to TRBD1. In nucleotides, the CDR3 is TGTGCCAGCAGCTTGGATCAGGGGGCGGATGAAAAACTGTTTTTT. Translating gives CASSLDQGADEKLFF.